The 6 T cell receptor beta chains below were found in one sample sequenced in a study of CD8 T cells in ankylosing spondylitis. These receptors lack a known antigen. Notes on the study in general: Blood from ankylosing spondylitis patients appeared to carry a characteristic eight-variant TCR beta motif.

TCRdb re-derived calls from the 5' RACE reads in MiXCR, one entry per CDR3 protein. The data show a few hundred thousand distinct CDR3 sequences, approximately 20% seen once. The sample taken for sequencing was blood, either unsorted or a sorted T cell fraction (not recorded which). All receptors derive from a male donor with ankylosing spondylitis.

This clonotype was seen more than once but under ten times. The V and J genes are TRBV9 and TRBJ2-2; weak D call: TRBD2 (5 bases). Trimming left V 3 bases short and J 0 bases short, with 6 bases between. There are 14 residues in the CDR3. Germline assignment: CDR1 SGDLS and CDR2 YYNGEE. The CDR3 sequence is CASSERSNTGELFF. CDR3 bases: TGTGCCAGCAGCGAGCGGTCGAACACCGGGGAGCTGTTTTTT.

This clonotype appeared a single time. The chain carries TRBV7-2 and TRBJ2-2; D possibly matches TRBD1 or TRBD2 (5 bases each). The CDR3 extends over 14 amino acids. CDR1 and CDR2 from the germline V gene are SGHTA and FQGNSA. Trimming took 1 base from V and 7 from J, leaving 10 bases between them. The CDR3: CASSLVMGDGELFF. In DNA, the CDR3 is TGTGCCAGCAGCTTAGTCATGGGGGACGGGGAGCTGTTTTTT.

This chain connects TRBV3-1 to TRBJ1-3, with D possibly matching TRBD1 (6 bases). Per germline, CDR1 LGHDT and CDR2 YNNKEL (reference sequence). V was pared by 4 bases and J by 2 bases, with 12 bases between. CDR3 size: 15 residues. The CDR3 sequence: CASSPDGTTGNTIYF. The CDR3 nucleotides are TGTGCCAGCAGCCCGGACGGGACAACTGGAAACACCATATATTTT.

This chain links TRBV20-1 with TRBJ2-3, with no clear D. Trimming cost V 6 bases and J 6 bases, with 19 bases left between them. The CDR3 spans 14 residues. CDR1 and CDR2 (germline): DFQATT, SNEGSKA (reference sequence). This CDR3 is CSAATRGVVDTQYF. DNA of the CDR3: TGCAGTGCAGCGACGAGAGGTGTAGTGGATACGCAGTATTTT.

This chain connects TRBV12-3 or TRBV12-4 to TRBJ1-5, with unresolved D. V was pared by 7 bases and J by 4 bases, with 11 bases between. This CDR3 spans 13 amino acids. This chain's CDR3 is CASTRAYNQPQHF. For the CDR3, the DNA is TGTGCCAGCACTCGGGCGTATAATCAGCCCCAGCATTTT.

The J gene is TRBJ1-1, the V gene TRBV28, with no clear D. CDR1 and CDR2 from the germline V gene are MDHEN and SYDVKM. Trimming pared 2 bases from V and 0 bases from J, leaving 7 bases between. This CDR3 is 14 amino acids long. This chain's CDR3 is CASSLLKMNTEAFF. The DNA for the CDR3 is TGTGCCAGCAGTTTACTGAAAATGAACACTGAAGCTTTCTTT.